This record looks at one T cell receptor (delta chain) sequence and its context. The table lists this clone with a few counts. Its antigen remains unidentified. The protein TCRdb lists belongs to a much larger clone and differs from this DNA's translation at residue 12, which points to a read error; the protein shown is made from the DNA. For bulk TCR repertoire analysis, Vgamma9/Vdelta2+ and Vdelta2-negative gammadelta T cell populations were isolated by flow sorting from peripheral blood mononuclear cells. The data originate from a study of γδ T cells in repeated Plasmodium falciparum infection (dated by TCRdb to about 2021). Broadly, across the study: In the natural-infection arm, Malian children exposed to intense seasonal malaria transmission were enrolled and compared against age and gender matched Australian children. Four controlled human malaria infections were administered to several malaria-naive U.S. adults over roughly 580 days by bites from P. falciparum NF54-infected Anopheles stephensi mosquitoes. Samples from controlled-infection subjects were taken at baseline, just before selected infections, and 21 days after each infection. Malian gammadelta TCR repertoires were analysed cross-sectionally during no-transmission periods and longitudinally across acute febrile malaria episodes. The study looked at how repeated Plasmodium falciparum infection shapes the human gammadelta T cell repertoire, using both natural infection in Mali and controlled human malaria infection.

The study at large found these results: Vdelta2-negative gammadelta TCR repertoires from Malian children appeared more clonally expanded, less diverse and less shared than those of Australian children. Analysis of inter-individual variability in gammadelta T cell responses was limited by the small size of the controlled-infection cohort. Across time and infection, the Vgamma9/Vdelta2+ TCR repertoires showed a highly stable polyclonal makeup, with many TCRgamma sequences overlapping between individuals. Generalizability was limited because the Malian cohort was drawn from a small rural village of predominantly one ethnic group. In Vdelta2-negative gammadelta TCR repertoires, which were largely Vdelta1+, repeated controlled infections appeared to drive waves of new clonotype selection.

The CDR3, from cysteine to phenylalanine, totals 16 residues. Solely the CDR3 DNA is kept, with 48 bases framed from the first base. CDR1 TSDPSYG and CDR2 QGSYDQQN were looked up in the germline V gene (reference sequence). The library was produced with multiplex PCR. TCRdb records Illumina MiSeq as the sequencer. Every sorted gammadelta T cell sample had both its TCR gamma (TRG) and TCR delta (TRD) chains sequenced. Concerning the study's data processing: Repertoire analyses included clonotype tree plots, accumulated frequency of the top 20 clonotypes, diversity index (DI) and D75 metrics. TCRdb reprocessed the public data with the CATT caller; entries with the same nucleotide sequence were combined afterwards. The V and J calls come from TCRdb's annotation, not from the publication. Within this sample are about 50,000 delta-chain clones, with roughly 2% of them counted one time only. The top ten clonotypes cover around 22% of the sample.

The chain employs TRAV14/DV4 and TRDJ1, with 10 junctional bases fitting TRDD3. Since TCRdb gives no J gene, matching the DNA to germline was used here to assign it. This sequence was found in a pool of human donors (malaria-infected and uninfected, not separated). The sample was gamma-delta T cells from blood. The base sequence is TGTGCAATTCGCCGTACTGGGGGATTCGAAACCGAGAAACTCATCTTT. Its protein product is CAIRRTGGFETEKLIF.